This TCR beta chain was obtained from a study of blood T cell repertoires in COVID-19. At the level of the study: T cells, B-cell-depleted T cells, or PBMCs provided the cDNA or gDNA that served as material.

Using immunoSEQ multiplex PCR, the repertoire was profiled, and TCRdb retains in-frame clones only, with some absent. The sample carries around 150,000 clones, over 75% recorded once. CDR3 length equals 15 residues. From germline, CDR1 is SGHDT and CDR2 YYEEEE. The J segment lost 8 bases and the V segment lost 4 bases, leaving 11 bases of the junction unmatched. The sequencing sample was made of peripheral blood. The V and J genes are TRBV5-6 and TRBJ1-4, with 7 bases fitting TRBD1. The clonotype originates from a man aged 55 to 70 with active or convalescent COVID-19. CDR3 residues: CASSLRQGRGEKLFF. The CDR3 nucleotides are TGTGCCAGCAGCCTAAGACAGGGCCGGGGAGAAAAACTGTTTTTT.